Listed below are T cell receptor beta chains from one sample, sequenced in a study of cytomegalovirus exposure and HLA in healthy donors. Here immunoSEQ multiplex PCR was the method, and the copy in TCRdb shows in-frame clones only, minus some. The sample gives 150,000 to 200,000 clones, about 84% of which show up once; around 4.8% is in the top ten. Sequencing input: PBMCs. Receptors originate from a man aged 18 to 29 in good health and CMV-seronegative. CDR3s include the opening cysteine and the closing phenylalanine or tryptophan. Fields, in order: V gene, clone size, D gene, J gene, CDR3 protein, CDR3 DNA. D genes are given only for firm matches. Expanded clones get a size class; other rows say once, few or many, or leave the size out.

>TRBV6-1|-|-|TRBJ2-7
CASTETGRTYEQYF
TGTGCCAGCACCGAGACAGGTAGAACTTACGAGCAGTACTTC
>TRBV9|-|TRBD1|TRBJ2-5
CASSVGGTDQETQYF
TGTGCCAGCAGCGTAGGTGGGACAGATCAAGAGACCCAGTACTTC
>TRBV18|once|-|TRBJ1-5
CASSPVKGVNQPQHF
TGTGCCAGCTCACCAGTCAAAGGGGTCAATCAGCCCCAGCATTTT
>TRBV28|-|TRBD1|TRBJ2-1
CASSLGQALNEQFF
TGTGCCAGCAGTCTAGGACAGGCCCTCAATGAGCAGTTCTTC
>TRBV14|-|-|TRBJ1-3
CASSQGTHSGNTIYF
TGTGCCAGCAGCCAAGGGACACACTCTGGAAACACCATATATTTT
>TRBV30|-|TRBD1|TRBJ1-1
CAWSSRDRGPPVF
TGTGCCTGGAGTTCCCGGGACAGGGGGCCTCCTGTCTTT
>TRBV5-3|-|-|TRBJ1-2
CARSLLPEQSLYGYTF
TGTGCCAGAAGCTTGCTCCCCGAACAGAGCCTCTATGGCTACACCTTC
>TRBV5-8|few|-|TRBJ1-3
CASSPWAEGVGNTIYF
TGTGCCAGCAGCCCGTGGGCCGAGGGTGTTGGAAACACCATATATTTT
>TRBV2|-|TRBD1|TRBJ1-5
CASSGTGGTDQPQHF
TGTGCCAGCAGTGGGACAGGGGGCACGGATCAGCCCCAGCATTTT
>TRBV12-5|-|-|TRBJ1-1
CASGSRTGASILAGTEAFF
-
>TRBV7-9|-|TRBD1|TRBJ2-1
CASSPGTGGLVEQFF
TGTGCCAGCAGCCCCGGGACAGGGGGCCTTGTTGAGCAGTTCTTC
>TRBV5-1|-|-|TRBJ1-6
CASSLAGNYNSPLHF
TGCGCCAGCAGCTTGGCCGGGAATTATAATTCACCCCTCCACTTT
>TRBV30|-|-|TRBJ1-1
CAWSPNRRYTEAFF
TGTGCCTGGAGTCCCAACAGGCGATACACTGAAGCTTTCTTT
>TRBV27|-|-|TRBJ1-6
CASSLRGSPLHF
TGTGCCAGCAGTTTACGAGGCTCACCCCTCCACTTT
>TRBV11-3|-|-|TRBJ2-2
CASSLDITVTGELFF
TGTGCCAGCAGCTTAGATATAACGGTCACCGGGGAGCTGTTTTTT
>TRBV27|-|TRBD1|TRBJ1-2
CASSWAGQGGNYGYTF
TGTGCCAGCAGTTGGGCAGGACAGGGTGGCAACTATGGCTACACCTTC
>TRBV7-9|-|TRBD2|TRBJ2-5
CASSQIPAGVGETQYF
TGTGCCAGCAGCCAAATTCCAGCGGGGGTGGGAGAGACCCAGTACTTC
>TRBV19|once|-|TRBJ1-1
CASNGGTEAFF
TGTGCCAGTAACGGGGGGACTGAAGCTTTCTTT
>TRBV18|-|-|TRBJ2-7
CASSLDSSYEQYF
TGTGCCAGCTCGCTCGACAGCTCCTACGAGCAGTACTTC
>TRBV7-3|once|-|TRBJ2-2
CASSISGPGELFF
TGTGCCAGCAGCATCAGCGGTCCCGGGGAGCTGTTTTTT
>TRBV5-4|few|-|TRBJ1-6
CASSLDSSPLHF
TGTGCCAGCAGCTTGGACAGTTCACCCCTCCACTTT
>TRBV7-6|-|TRBD2|TRBJ2-1
CASSLAAGAINEQFF
TGTGCCAGCAGCCTTGCAGCGGGGGCGATAAATGAGCAGTTCTTC
>TRBV6-1|-|-|TRBJ2-7
CASSDREVYEQYF
TGTGCCAGCAGTGACAGGGAGGTCTACGAGCAGTACTTC
>TRBV7-6|-|-|TRBJ1-2
CASSPQTGDGYTF
TGTGCCAGCAGCCCACAGACAGGAGATGGCTACACCTTC